Given below is one TCR beta chain in context. Antigen: not known. This sample was included in a study of cytomegalovirus exposure and HLA in healthy donors. Overall study context: Earlier, 117 million unique TCR beta sequences were recovered from roughly 200 million T cells by an analysis.

Broader study findings: The presence/absence work took it that sequencing depth was about the same across donors. Sequencing likely caused a cluster of highly shared sequence variants. Researchers reported in a later analysis that a missense DCLRE1C variant was tied to TCR beta V- and J-gene trimming.

The PCR used 60 Vbeta and 13 Jbeta primers. The table came from immunoSEQ multiplex PCR; TCRdb's copy has only in-frame clones and leaves some out. The sample holds some 200,000 clones, under 85% seen once. Trimming took 7 bases from V and 4 from J; bases not matched to a gene: 5. In germline, CDR1 is SGHTS, CDR2 YDEGEE. This CDR3 region has 13 residues. The clonotype originates from a man aged 50 to 60 in good health and CMV-seronegative. Material: PBMCs. This chain links TRBV5-8 with TRBJ2-3, with 8 bases aligning to TRBD1. CDR3 DNA: TGTGCCAGCTCGACAGGGGCTGCAGATACGCAGTATTTT. Translated: CASSTGAADTQYF.